This TCR beta chain was recorded in a study of OX40 agonist ivuxolimab in advanced cancers. Looked up from germline, CDR1 is MNHNS and CDR2 is SASEGT. V lost 4 bases and J lost 0; bases outside the gene matches: 10. The CDR3 has 18 residues. Using immunoSEQ multiplex PCR, the repertoire was profiled, and TCRdb retains in-frame clones only, with some absent. The repertoire includes tens of thousands of clones, more than 75% of them detected once, and approximately 13% sits in the top ten. Excluded were patients having autoimmune disease history or systemic immunosuppression. Regarding this clone: As yet, its antigen is unknown.

Study results and limitations: The authors did not determine the antigen specificity of the expanded peripheral T cells. By week 6 at 0.1 to 3.0 mg/kg, blood CD4+ and CD8+ T cells had expanded clonally.

The chain joins TRBV6-1 to TRBJ1-5, with 9 bases matching TRBD1. This TCR was sampled from an adult with an advanced solid tumor such as melanoma, head and neck, liver or kidney cancer. This specimen was CD4+ or CD8+ T cells sorted from blood, taken in a trial of the OX40 agonist ivuxolimab. CDR3 residues: CASSGRDRATPSNQPQHF. The CDR3, as DNA: TGTGCCAGCAGTGGCCGGGACAGGGCCACCCCTAGCAATCAGCCCCAGCATTTT.